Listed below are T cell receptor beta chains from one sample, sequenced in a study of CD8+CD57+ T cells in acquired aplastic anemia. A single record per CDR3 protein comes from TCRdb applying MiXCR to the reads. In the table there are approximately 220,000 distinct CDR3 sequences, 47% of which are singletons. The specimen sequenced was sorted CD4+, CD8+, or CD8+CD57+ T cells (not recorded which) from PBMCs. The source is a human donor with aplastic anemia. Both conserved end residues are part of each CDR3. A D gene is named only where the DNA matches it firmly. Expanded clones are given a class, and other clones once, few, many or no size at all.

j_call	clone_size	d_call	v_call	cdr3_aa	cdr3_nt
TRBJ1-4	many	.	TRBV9	CASSPRGDNEKLFF	TGTGCCAGCAGTCCCCGAGGAGATAATGAAAAACTGTTTTTT
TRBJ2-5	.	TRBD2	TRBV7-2	CASSSGGARETQYF	TGTGCCAGCAGCAGCGGGGGGGCACGGGAGACCCAGTACTTC
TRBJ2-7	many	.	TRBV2	CASSDSYYEQYF	TGTGCCAGCAGTGACAGTTACTACGAGCAGTACTTC
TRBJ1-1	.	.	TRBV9	CASSVSNTEAFF	TGTGCCAGCAGCGTATCGAACACTGAAGCTTTCTTT
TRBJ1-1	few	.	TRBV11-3	CASSLGEFTEAFF	TGTGCCAGCAGCTTAGGGGAGTTCACTGAAGCTTTCTTT
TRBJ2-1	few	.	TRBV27	CASKGGHPIQFF	TGTGCCAGCAAAGGGGGACACCCTATACAGTTCTTC
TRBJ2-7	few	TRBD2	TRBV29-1	CSVLEGRAYEQYF	TGCAGCGTTTTGGAAGGGAGGGCCTACGAGCAGTACTTC
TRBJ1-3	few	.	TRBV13	CASTRTANSGNTIYF	TGTGCCAGCACCCGGACGGCGAACTCTGGAAACACCATATATTTT
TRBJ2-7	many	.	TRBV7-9	CASRPQGYEQYF	TGTGCCAGCAGGCCACAGGGCTACGAGCAGTACTTC
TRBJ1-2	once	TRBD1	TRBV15	CATSRAGGTNYGYTF	TGTGCCACCAGCAGAGCAGGGGGCACTAACTATGGCTACACCTTC